This T cell receptor (beta chain) was documented in a study of spatial heterogeneity in lung cancer. Overall study: Sequence detection consistently recorded a greater number of beta-chain than alpha-chain sequences. The average count in raw reads for each unique TCR and UMI combination exceeded 9.5 appearances.

On this clonotype itself: The antigen remains undetermined.

TCRdb re-called the 5' RACE reads through MiXCR, storing one row per CDR3 protein. The data hold some 37,000 distinct CDR3 sequences, with 7.5% observed a single time. General observations from the study: Resection blood, more than follow-up blood, showed ubiquitous expanded tumor TCRs.

Specified time point: sample taken at primary tumor resection. Unsorted samples of tumor, nontumor lung or frozen PBMC had their whole RNA sequenced. Trimming left V 3 bases short and J 8 bases short, with 18 bases between. The CDR3 has 16 amino acids. Germline V gives CDR1 SGDLS, CDR2 YYNGEE. The clonotype was recovered from a male donor with early-stage non-small cell lung cancer. The gene calls are TRBV9 and TRBJ1-6; TRBD1 might be the D (6 bases). This specimen consisted of PBMCs, obtained at surgery. The CDR3 sequence is CASSAIPSGADSPLHF. The CDR3 DNA reads as TGTGCCAGCAGCGCGATCCCTTCGGGGGCGGATTCACCCCTCCACTTT.